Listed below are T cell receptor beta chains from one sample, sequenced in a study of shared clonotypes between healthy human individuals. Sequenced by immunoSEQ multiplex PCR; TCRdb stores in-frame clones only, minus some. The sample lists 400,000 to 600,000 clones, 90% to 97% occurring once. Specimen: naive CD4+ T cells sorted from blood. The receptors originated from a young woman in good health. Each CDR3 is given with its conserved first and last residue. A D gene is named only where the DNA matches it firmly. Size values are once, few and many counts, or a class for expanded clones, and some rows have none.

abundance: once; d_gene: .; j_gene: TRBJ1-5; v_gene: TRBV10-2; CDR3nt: TGCGCCAGCAGTGAGTCCAGTGGGGGACATCAGCCCCAGCATTTT; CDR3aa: CASSESSGGHQPQHF
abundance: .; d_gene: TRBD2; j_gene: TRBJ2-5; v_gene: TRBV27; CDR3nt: TGTGCCAGCAGTTTACCCCTCGGACTAGCGGGCCCACAAGAGACCCAGTACTTC; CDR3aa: CASSLPLGLAGPQETQYF
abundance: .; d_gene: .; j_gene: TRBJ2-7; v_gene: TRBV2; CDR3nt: TGTGCCACCGAAGATGGGGCAGGATACGAGCAGTACTTC; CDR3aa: CATEDGAGYEQYF
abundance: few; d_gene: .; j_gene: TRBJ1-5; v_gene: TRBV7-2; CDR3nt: TGTGCCAGCAGCTTAGAAACTTCGGCAGGGAGGTTGTATCAGCCCCAGCATTTT; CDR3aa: CASSLETSAGRLYQPQHF
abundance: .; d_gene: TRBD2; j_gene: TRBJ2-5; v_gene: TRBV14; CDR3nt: TGTGCCAGCAACCAAGAAGTGGCGGGACTAGCGGTCTCAGAGACCCAGTACTTC; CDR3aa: CASNQEVAGLAVSETQYF
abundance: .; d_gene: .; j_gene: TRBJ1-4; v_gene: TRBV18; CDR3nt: TGTGCCAGCTCACCACCGGGGGCGCACACTGATGAAAAACTGTTTTTT; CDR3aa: CASSPPGAHTDEKLFF
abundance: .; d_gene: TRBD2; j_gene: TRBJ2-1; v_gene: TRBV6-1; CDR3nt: TGTGCCAGCACCAATCTAGCGGGAGTAACCTATGAGCAGTTCTTC; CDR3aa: CASTNLAGVTYEQFF
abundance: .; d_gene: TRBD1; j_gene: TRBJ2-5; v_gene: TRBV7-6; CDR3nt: TGTGCCAGCAGCTCCGGGACAGGCGGGGAGACCCAGTACTTC; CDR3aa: CASSSGTGGETQYF
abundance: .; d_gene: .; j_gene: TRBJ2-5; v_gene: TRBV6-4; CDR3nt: TGTGCCAACCCCGCCCCCCCTAGGGAGACCCAGTACTTC; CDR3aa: CANPAPPRETQYF
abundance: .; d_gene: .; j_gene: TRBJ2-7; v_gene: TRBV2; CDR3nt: TGTGCCAGCAGTGGGAGGACAGTGTCCTACGAGCAGTACTTC; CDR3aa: CASSGRTVSYEQYF
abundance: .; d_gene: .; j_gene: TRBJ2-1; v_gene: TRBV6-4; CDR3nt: TGTGCCAGCACCGGAGGGGGAGATGAGCAGTTCTTC; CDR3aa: CASTGGGDEQFF
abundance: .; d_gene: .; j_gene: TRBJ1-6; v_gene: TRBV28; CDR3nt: TGTGCCAGCAGTCCGGTATATAATTCACCCCTCCACTTT; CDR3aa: CASSPVYNSPLHF
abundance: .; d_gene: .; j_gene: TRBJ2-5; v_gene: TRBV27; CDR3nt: TGTGCCAGCAGTTTTAACAGGGAAGAGACCCAGTACTTC; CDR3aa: CASSFNREETQYF
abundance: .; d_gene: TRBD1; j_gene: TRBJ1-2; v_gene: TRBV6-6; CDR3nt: TGTGCCAGCAGACCGGGACAGGGGATTAGTGGCTACACCTTC; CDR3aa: CASRPGQGISGYTF
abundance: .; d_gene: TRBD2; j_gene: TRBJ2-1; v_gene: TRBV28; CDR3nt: TGTGCCAGCAGTCCTAGCGGGCATGTTTATGAGCAGTTCTTC; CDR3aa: CASSPSGHVYEQFF
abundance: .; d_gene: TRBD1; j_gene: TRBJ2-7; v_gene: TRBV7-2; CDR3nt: TGTGCCAGCAGCTTGGGACAGGTTTCGTACGAGCAGTACTTC; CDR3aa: CASSLGQVSYEQYF
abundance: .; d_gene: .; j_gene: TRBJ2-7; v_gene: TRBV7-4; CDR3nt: TGTGCCAGCAGCTTAGTCCAGCCCAAGTCCTACGAGCAGTACTTC; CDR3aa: CASSLVQPKSYEQYF
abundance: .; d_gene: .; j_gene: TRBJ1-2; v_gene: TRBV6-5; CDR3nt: TGTGCCAGCAGTTACCAAAACAGGGAGTCTCTCTATGGCTACACCTTC; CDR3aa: CASSYQNRESLYGYTF
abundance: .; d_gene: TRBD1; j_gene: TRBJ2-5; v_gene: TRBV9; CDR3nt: TGTGCCAGCAGCGTAACGGCAGGGGGCGTGCAGACCCAGTACTTC; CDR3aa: CASSVTAGGVQTQYF
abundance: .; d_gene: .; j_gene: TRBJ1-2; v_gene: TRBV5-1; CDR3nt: TGCGCCAGCAGCTTGGGTCAGGTCTATGGCTACACCTTC; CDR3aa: CASSLGQVYGYTF
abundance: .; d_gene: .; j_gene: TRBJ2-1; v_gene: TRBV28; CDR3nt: TGTGCCAGCAGTTACACCGACACCGCACTTACCCCGTCGGGTGAGCAGTTCTTC; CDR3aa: CASSYTDTALTPSGEQFF
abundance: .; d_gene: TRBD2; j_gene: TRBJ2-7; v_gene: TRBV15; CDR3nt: TGTGCCACCAGCAGAGATCAGCGGGAGGGGTCCTACGAGCAGTACTTC; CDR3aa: CATSRDQREGSYEQYF
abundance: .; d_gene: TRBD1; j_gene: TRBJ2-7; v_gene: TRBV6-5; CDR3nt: TGTGCCAGCACCGGGACAGCGAGCTCCTACGAGCAGTACTTC; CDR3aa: CASTGTASSYEQYF
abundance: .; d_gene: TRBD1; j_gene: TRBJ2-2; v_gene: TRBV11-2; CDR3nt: TGTGCCAGCAGCTCAGACAGGGTGCCGAACACCGGGGAGCTGTTTTTT; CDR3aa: CASSSDRVPNTGELFF
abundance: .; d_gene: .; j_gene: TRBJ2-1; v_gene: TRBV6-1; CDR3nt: TGTGCCAGCAGAACGGACAACTCTAATGAGCAGTTCTTC; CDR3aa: CASRTDNSNEQFF
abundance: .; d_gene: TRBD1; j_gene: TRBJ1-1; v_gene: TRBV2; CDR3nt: TGTGCCAGCAGACGACAGGGATGGGCTTTCTTT; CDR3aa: CASRRQGWAFF
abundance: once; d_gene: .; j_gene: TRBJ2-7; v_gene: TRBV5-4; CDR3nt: TGTGCCAGCAGCTTGGAGGCAGGCTCCTACGAGCAGTACTTC; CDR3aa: CASSLEAGSYEQYF
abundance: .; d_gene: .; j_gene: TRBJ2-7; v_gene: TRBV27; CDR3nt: TGTGCCAGCAGTCGGGGGATCGACGTCGCCTACGAGCAGTACTTC; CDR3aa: CASSRGIDVAYEQYF
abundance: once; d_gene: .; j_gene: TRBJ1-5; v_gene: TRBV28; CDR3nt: TGTGCCAGCAGTTTAGGCCAGAATCAGCCCCAGCATTTT; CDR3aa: CASSLGQNQPQHF
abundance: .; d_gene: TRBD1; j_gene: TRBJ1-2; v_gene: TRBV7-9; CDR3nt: TGTGCCAGCAGCGAACAGGGACAGATCCTAGGGTATGGCTACACCTTC; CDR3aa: CASSEQGQILGYGYTF
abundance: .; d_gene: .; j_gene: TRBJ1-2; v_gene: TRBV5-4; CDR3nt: TGTGCCAGCAGCTTGGCAGGGGCTAACTATGGCTACACCTTC; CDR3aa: CASSLAGANYGYTF
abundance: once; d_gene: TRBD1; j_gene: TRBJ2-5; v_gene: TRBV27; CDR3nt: TGTGCCAGCAGTCTCACATCCCGACAGGGGGCAGAAGAGCAGTACTTC; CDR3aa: CASSLTSRQGAEEQYF
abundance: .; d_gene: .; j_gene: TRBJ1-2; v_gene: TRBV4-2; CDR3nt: TGTGCCAGCAGCCAAGACAGGGGTTTAAGTATGGTCTATGGCTACACCTTC; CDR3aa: CASSQDRGLSMVYGYTF
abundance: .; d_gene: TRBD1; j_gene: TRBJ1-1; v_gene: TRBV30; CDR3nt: TGTGCCTGTCTCCGGACAGGACTGAGTTTCTTT; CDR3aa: CACLRTGLSFF
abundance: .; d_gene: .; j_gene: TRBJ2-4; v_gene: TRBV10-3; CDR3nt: TGTGCCATCAGTGACGGATCGGGGTCAAACATTCAGTACTTC; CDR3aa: CAISDGSGSNIQYF
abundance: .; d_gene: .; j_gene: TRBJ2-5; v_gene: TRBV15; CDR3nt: TGTGCCACCAGCAGTGGGGATTGGGGGGTCGGGGAGACCCAGTACTTC; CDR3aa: CATSSGDWGVGETQYF
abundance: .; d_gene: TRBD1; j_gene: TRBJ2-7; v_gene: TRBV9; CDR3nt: TGTGCCAGCAGCGTCGGGACAGCCTCCTACGAGCAGTACTTC; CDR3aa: CASSVGTASYEQYF
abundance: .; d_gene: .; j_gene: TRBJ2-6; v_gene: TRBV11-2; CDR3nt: TGTGCCAGCAGCTTCCGTACTCCGGCCGCCTGGGCCAACGTCCTGACTTTC; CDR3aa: CASSFRTPAAWANVLTF
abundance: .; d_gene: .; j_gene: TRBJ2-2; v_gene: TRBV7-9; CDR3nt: TGTGCCAGCAGCTTAACCGGGGCTACGGGGCCCGGGGAGCTGTTTTTT; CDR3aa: CASSLTGATGPGELFF
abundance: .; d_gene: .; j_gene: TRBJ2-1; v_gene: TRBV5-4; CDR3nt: TGTGCCAGCAGCACCGTAGTGGGCAATGAGCAGTTCTTC; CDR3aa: CASSTVVGNEQFF
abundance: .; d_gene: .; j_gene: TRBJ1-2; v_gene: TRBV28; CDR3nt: TGTGCCAGCAGTACAGGAGAGGATGGCTACACCTTC; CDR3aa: CASSTGEDGYTF
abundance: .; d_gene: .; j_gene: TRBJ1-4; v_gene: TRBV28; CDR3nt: TGTGCCAGCAGTTTAAAGGGAGCAACTAATGAAAAACTGTTTTTT; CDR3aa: CASSLKGATNEKLFF
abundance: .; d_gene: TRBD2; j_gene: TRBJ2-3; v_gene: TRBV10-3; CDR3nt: TGTGCCATCAGTGAGACTAGCGGGAGCGCAGATACGCAGTATTTT; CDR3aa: CAISETSGSADTQYF
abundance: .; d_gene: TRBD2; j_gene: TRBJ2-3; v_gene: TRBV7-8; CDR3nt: TGTGCCAGCAGCCTTTACTTAGCGGGAGGTGCAGATACGCAGTATTTT; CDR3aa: CASSLYLAGGADTQYF
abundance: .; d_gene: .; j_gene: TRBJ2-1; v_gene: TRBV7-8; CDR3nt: TGTGCCAGCAGTCACCCGCCAGCTGCGGTGGCGGGCCTAACCTACAATGAGCAGTTCTTC; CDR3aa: CASSHPPAAVAGLTYNEQFF
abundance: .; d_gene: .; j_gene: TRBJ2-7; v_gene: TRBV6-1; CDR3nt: TGTGCCAGCAAGATCCGGGACTCTTTATTATACGAGCAGTACTTC; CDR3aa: CASKIRDSLLYEQYF
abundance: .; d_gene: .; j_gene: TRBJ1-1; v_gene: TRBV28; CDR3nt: TGTGCCAGCAGCCCTGCTCCGGGGCAGAACACTGAAGCTTTCTTT; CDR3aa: CASSPAPGQNTEAFF
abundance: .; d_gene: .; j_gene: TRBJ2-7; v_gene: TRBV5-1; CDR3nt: TGCGCCAGCAGCTTAACGGAGAGCTCCTACGAGCAGTACTTC; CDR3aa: CASSLTESSYEQYF
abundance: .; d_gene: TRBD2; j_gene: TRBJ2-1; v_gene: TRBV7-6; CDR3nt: TGTGCCAGCAGCTTAGCGTTGCGGGAGGGCCGTGGATCCTACAATGAGCAGTTCTTC; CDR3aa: CASSLALREGRGSYNEQFF
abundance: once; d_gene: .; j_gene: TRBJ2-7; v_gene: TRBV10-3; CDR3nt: TGTGCCATCAGGGGTGGACAGCAGACCTACGAGCAGTACTTC; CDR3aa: CAIRGGQQTYEQYF
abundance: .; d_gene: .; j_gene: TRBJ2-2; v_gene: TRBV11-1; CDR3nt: TGTGCCAGCAGCTTTGTGGGGTCCGGGGAGCTGTTTTTT; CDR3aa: CASSFVGSGELFF
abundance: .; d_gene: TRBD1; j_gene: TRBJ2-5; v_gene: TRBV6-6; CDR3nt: TGTGCCAGCAGTTACTGGGGACAGGCGGACCAAGAGACCCAGTACTTC; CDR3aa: CASSYWGQADQETQYF
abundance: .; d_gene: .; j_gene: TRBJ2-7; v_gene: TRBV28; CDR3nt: TGTGCCAGCAGTTTGGACTACGAGCAGTACTTC; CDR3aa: CASSLDYEQYF
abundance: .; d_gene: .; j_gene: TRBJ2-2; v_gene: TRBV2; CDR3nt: TGTGCCAGCAGAGCTAAGAGGACCGGGGAGCTGTTTTTT; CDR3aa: CASRAKRTGELFF
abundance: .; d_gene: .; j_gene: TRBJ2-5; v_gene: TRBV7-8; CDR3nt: TGTGCCAGCAGCCCCAAGAGGGTCGATTGGGGAGAGACCCAGTACTTC; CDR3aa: CASSPKRVDWGETQYF
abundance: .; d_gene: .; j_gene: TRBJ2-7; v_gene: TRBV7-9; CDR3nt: TGTGCCAGCAGCTTAGAATTGTGGGGAAGCTCCTACGAGCAGTACTTC; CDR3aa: CASSLELWGSSYEQYF
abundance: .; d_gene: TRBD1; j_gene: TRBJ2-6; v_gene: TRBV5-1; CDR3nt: TGCGCCAGCAGCATGACGGGACAGGCTAACTCTGGGGCCAACGTCCTGACTTTC; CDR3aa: CASSMTGQANSGANVLTF